This TCR beta chain was sequenced in a study of CXCR3-negative and CXCR3-positive naive CD8 T cells. The study, taken as a whole, reports: When CXCR3-positive naive cells were set against CXCR3-negative naive cells, the former had more hydrophobic TRB CDR3s.

The CDR3 runs to 11 residues. Germline CDR1 reads DFQATT; CDR2 reads SNEGSKA (reference sequence). Worth noting for this clonotype: Its antigen remains unknown.

Via 5' RACE with UMI labels, TRB cDNA libraries were prepared. TCRdb reanalyzed the 5' RACE reads, giving one entry per CDR3 protein sequence and no DNA. Its table lists about 110,000 distinct CDR3 sequences. Cells that were CD45RO-CCR7+CD27+CD95- constituted naive CD8+ T cells. The sequence derives from a human donor in good health. Some clones in this sample may be carry-over from other donors' samples. The J gene is TRBJ2-7, the V gene TRBV20-1; the D gene TCRdb calls, TRBD2, cannot be checked with no DNA. Sequencing was done on a sample of naive CXCR3+ CD8+ T cells from blood. The subset is: CD45RO-CCR7+CD27+CD95- naive CD8+ T cells expressing CXCR3 (TNR3+). Here the CDR3 reads CSALAGDEQYF.